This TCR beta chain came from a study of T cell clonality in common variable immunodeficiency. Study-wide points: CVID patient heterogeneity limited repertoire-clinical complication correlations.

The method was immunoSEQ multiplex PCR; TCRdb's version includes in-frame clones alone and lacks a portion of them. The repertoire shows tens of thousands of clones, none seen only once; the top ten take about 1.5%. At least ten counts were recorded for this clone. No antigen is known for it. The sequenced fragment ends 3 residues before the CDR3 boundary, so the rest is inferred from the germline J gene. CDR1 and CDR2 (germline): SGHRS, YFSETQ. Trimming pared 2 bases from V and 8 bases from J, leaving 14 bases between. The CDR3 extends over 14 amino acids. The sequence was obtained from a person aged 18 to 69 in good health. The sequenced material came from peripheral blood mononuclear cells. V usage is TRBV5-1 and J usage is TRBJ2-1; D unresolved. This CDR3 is CASSFQRLGDEQFF. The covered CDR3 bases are TGCGCCAGCAGCTTCCAGAGACTTGGCGATGAG.